This TCR beta chain comes out of a study of cytomegalovirus exposure and HLA in healthy donors. Germline lookup yields CDR1 SGHKS and CDR2 YYEKEE (reference sequence). J gave up 13 bases and V 0 bases, and 15 bases lay outside the gene matches. This CDR3 comprises 17 residues. Whole-study results and caveats: The authors excluded some V segments, including TRBV6-2 and TRBV6-3, as indistinguishable. CMV antigen specificity of a few CMV-associated chains was confirmed in vitro. Differences between HLA loci emerged in a later analysis of TCR association rates, with DRB1 most and HLA-C fewest.

Donors sampled were nominally healthy, though unrecorded immune exposures were likely. In the case of this clone: The antigen is not known.

The PCR used 60 Vbeta and 13 Jbeta primers. Sequencing was performed with immunoSEQ multiplex PCR; in TCRdb, only in-frame clones are kept and a portion is missing. The data contain 30,000 to 40,000 clones, roughly 64% of them singletons. V gene TRBV5-5 combines with J gene TRBJ2-1, with TRBD2 identical over 11 bases. The sequence derives from a man aged 35-49 years in good health and CMV-seropositive. Sequencing was carried out using PBMCs. The CDR3 DNA is TGTGCCAGCAGCTTGGCCATTAGCGGGGGGGCCCCCAGAAGTCAGTTCTTC. Protein product: CASSLAISGGAPRSQFF.